The 17 T cell receptor beta chains below all came from one sample that was sequenced in a study of memory CD4+ T cells and cytomegalovirus serostatus. Single viable CD3+CD4+CD8-CD45RO+ cells were sorted as the memory CD4+ T cells. Produced via immunoSEQ multiplex PCR; TCRdb's table is partial and in-frame only. The data contain 84,000 or so clones, 80% of them seen just once; the ten biggest clones take up less than 0.9%. Sequenced sample: memory CD4+ T cells from blood. The origin of the receptors is an adult in good health and CMV-seronegative.

This clone was recorded once. The rearrangement links TRBV6-6 to TRBJ2-7; D is perhaps TRBD2 (5 bases). The germline V and J ends were trimmed by 0 bases and 2 bases, with 14 bases remaining between them. CDR3 length: 16 amino acids. Per germline, CDR1 MNHNY and CDR2 SVGAGI (reference sequence). The CDR3 spells CASSYSFGRGTYEQYF. CDR3 nucleotide sequence: TGTGCCAGCAGTTACTCTTTCGGACGAGGGACCTACGAGCAGTACTTC.

The chain recombines TRBV19 with TRBJ1-1; D possibly corresponds to TRBD1 (5 bases). CDR1 and CDR2 (germline): LNHDA, SQIVND (reference sequence). CDR3 length: 17 residues. V dropped 3 bases and J dropped 4 bases, with 21 bases sitting between them. CDR3 residues: CASSITKTRVGGTEAFF. CDR3 bases: TGTGCCAGTAGTATCACAAAAACCAGGGTGGGAGGCACTGAAGCTTTCTTT.

In this sample, this clone turned up a few times. The gene calls are TRBV7-2 and TRBJ1-1, with TRBD1 as a possible D gene (6 bases). Per germline, CDR1 SGHTA and CDR2 FQGNSA. V was clipped by 3 bases and J by 3 bases, with 11 bases between them. The CDR3 consists of 14 residues. CDR3 sequence: CASSFAQGDTEAFF. The CDR3 bases are TGTGCCAGCAGCTTTGCACAGGGTGACACTGAAGCTTTCTTT.

This clone has only one observation. The rearrangement links TRBV7-3 to TRBJ1-1, with D possibly TRBD1 on 5 matching bases. Germline V lookup: CDR1 SGHTA, CDR2 FQGTGA. The CDR3 is made up of 14 amino acids. Trimming pared 3 bases from V and 3 bases from J, leaving 11 bases between. The CDR3 spells CASSLQGGDTEAFF. The CDR3 DNA is TGTGCCAGCAGCTTGCAGGGTGGGGACACTGAAGCTTTCTTT. Full variable domain (outside the CDR3, taken from reference TRBV7-3 and TRBJ1-1): GAGVSQTPSNKVTEKGKYVELRCDPISGHTALYWYRQSLGQGPEFLIYFQGTGAADDSGLPNDRFFAVRPEGSVSTLKIQRTERGDSAVYLCASSLQGGDTEAFFGQGTRLTVV.

The CDR3 reads CASSLDASGGYEQFF. As DNA, the CDR3 is TGTGCCAGCAGCTTAGACGCTAGCGGGGGATATGAGCAGTTCTTC. The chain employs TRBV11-2 and TRBJ2-1; 10 bases line up with TRBD2. Losses at the gene ends were 0 bases for V and 8 bases for J; bases not matched to a gene: 4. CDR3 length equals 15 residues. The germline V gene has CDR1 SGHAT and CDR2 FQNNGV. Based on the CDR3 plus reference TRBV11-2 and TRBJ2-1, the full variable domain is EAGVAQSPRYKIIEKRQSVAFWCNPISGHATLYWYQQILGQGPKLLIQFQNNGVVDDSQLPKDRFSAERLKGVDSTLKIQPAKLEDSAVYLCASSLDASGGYEQFFGPGTRLTVL.

The chain has TRBV7-9 and TRBJ1-3; D gene ambiguous. Germline V lookup: CDR1 SEHNR, CDR2 FQNEAQ (reference sequence). V was clipped by 8 bases and J by 2 bases, with 10 bases between them. This CDR3 contains 13 residues. CDR3 region: CASGRVTGNTIYF. The CDR3 nucleotides are TGTGCCAGCGGACGGGTAACTGGAAACACCATATATTTT.

In regard to this clone: The junction shows a germline mismatch at one end, possibly a read error. The rearrangement joins TRBV11-2 to TRBJ1-1; TRBD1 might be the D (5 bases). The CDR3 spans 14 residues. Germline V gives CDR1 SGHAT, CDR2 FQNNGV. CDR3 loop: CASSLGVFDTEAFF. The CDR3 region has the DNA TGTGCCAGCAGTTTAGGGGTGTTCGACACTGAAGCTTTCTTT.

This chain joins TRBV9 and TRBJ1-6; D ambiguous. There are 16 residues in the CDR3. V was trimmed by 0 bases and J by 9 bases, leaving 16 bases between them. Germline CDR1 is SGDLS and CDR2 is YYNGEE. CDR3 region: CASSVGKQNMGSPLHF. The CDR3 region has the DNA TGTGCCAGCAGCGTAGGAAAGCAAAATATGGGTTCACCCCTCCACTTT.

This chain uses TRBV7-9 with TRBJ2-1; 14 bases are a match to TRBD2. This CDR3 has 14 residues. V trimming: 5 bases; J trimming: 6 bases; junction bases outside the gene matches: 0. Germline V gene sequence: CDR1 SEHNR, CDR2 FQNEAQ (reference sequence). Here the CDR3 DNA reads TGTGCCAGCAGCGGGACTAGCGGGGGCAATGAGCAGTTCTTC. Its protein is CASSGTSGGNEQFF.

The V call is TRBV27, the J call TRBJ2-7; 10 bases line up with TRBD1. Germline trimming cut 6 bases from V and 7 bases from J; bases unmatched to any gene: 12. CDR1 is MNHEY and CDR2 is SMNVEV in the germline V gene (reference sequence). The CDR3 is 15 amino acids. In DNA form, the CDR3 reads TGTGCCAGCAGGCCACCCGGGACAGGGGAAGGGGAGCAGTACTTC. Its protein is CASRPPGTGEGEQYF.

In DNA, the CDR3 is TGTGCCAGCAGTTCCGGGACTAGTTCCGGGGAGCTGTTTTTT. It yields the protein CASSSGTSSGELFF. V usage is TRBV7-3 and J usage is TRBJ2-2; 8 bases align to TRBD2. The CDR3 runs to 14 residues. Germline assignment: CDR1 SGHTA and CDR2 FQGTGA. Unmatched junction bases numbered 6, after V lost 6 bases and J lost 6 bases.

The chain combines TRBV6-6 with TRBJ1-5; D gene ambiguous. Germline V CDR1 and CDR2: MNHNY, SVGAGI (reference sequence). This CDR3 region has 16 residues. Trimming took off 8 bases at V and 0 bases at J, with 17 bases between the two ends. DNA for the CDR3: TGTGCCAGCTTTGGGGTGGGGAGAGATAGCAATCAGCCCCAGCATTTT. Protein product: CASFGVGRDSNQPQHF.

This clone was counted only a few times. This chain uses TRBV2 with TRBJ2-2; 10 positions agree with TRBD1. J lost 3 bases, V lost 10 bases, and 8 bases had no gene match. Germline CDR1 reads SNHLY; CDR2 reads FYNNEI. This CDR3 comprises 15 residues. In DNA, the CDR3 is TGTGCCACCCACAGGGACAGGGGTGACACCGGGGAGCTGTTTTTT. This encodes CATHRDRGDTGELFF.

The chain carries TRBV25-1 and TRBJ2-5, with 8 bases lining up with TRBD2. This CDR3 contains 15 residues. Unmatched junction bases numbered 11, after V lost 6 bases and J lost 5 bases. Looked up from germline, CDR1 is MGHDK and CDR2 is SYGVNS. The CDR3 sequence: CASSHPGGAEETQYF. The CDR3 DNA is TGTGCCAGCAGCCACCCGGGGGGGGCTGAGGAGACCCAGTACTTC.

The chain combines TRBV29-1 with TRBJ2-7, with 7 bases that match TRBD2. With 7 bases clipped from V and 5 bases from J, the junction kept 14 bases outside the gene matches. CDR3 size: 14 residues. Looked up from germline, CDR1 is SQVTM and CDR2 is ANQGSEA. Here the CDR3 DNA reads TGCAGCGCTCGGATGGGGGGGGAACTCCACGAGCAGTACTTC. Residues: CSARMGGELHEQYF.

The CDR3, as DNA: TGTGCCAGCAGCGTAGGACTCCCTGGGGCCAACGTCCTGACTTTC. It is translated as CASSVGLPGANVLTF. The V call is TRBV9, the J call TRBJ2-6, with no clear D. Germline CDR1 SGDLS, CDR2 YYNGEE. There are 15 residues in the CDR3. Trimming stripped 0 bases from V and 2 bases from J, with 6 bases between.

The chain uses TRBV6-5 and TRBJ1-3; tentative D call: TRBD1 (6 bases). With 6 bases removed from V and 0 bases from J, the gap between germline ends came to 9 bases. Germline V gives CDR1 MNHEY, CDR2 SVGAGI. The CDR3 is made up of 14 amino acids. The CDR3 bases are TGTGCCAGCAGGGACAGAGACTCTGGAAACACCATATATTTT. It yields the protein CASRDRDSGNTIYF.